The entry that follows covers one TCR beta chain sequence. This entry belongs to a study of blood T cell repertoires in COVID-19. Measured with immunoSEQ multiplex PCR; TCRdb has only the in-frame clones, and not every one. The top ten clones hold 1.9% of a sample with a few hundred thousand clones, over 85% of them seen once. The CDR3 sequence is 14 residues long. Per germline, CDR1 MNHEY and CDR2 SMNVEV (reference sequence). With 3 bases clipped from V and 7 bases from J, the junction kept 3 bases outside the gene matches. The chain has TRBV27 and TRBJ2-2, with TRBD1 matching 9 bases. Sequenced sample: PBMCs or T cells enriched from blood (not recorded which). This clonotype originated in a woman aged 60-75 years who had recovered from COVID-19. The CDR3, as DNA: TGTGCCAGCAGTTTGGACAGGGGCTACGGGGAGCTGTTTTTT. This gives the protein CASSLDRGYGELFF.